This entry describes one T cell receptor (beta chain). What it binds is not known. Then a second PCR, running roughly 7 to 11 cycles, was carried out with a sample-barcoded 5' primer and a J-beta primer mix. Every cDNA molecule bore a tag from a template-switch adaptor containing 12 random nucleotides. One entry per CDR3 protein results from TCRdb running MiXCR on the 5' RACE reads. The sample has 1.5 million to 1.9 million distinct CDR3 sequences, 35% to 45% seen once; the top ten hold less than 5%. The data stem from a study of blood T cells in healthy people across ages. General study points: Older age went with lower TCR beta diversity per million T cells, in a roughly linear way. Aged donors had fewer naive CD4+ cells and lower diversity than long-lived donors.

Each of the donors had approximately 10 milliliters of peripheral blood drawn into EDTA-treated Vacutainer tubes. Input material: blood. This receptor was obtained from a woman aged 18-29 years in good health.

The CDR3, as DNA: TGTGCCAGCAGTATGCGGTACGAGGGGGGAGTGCCCTACAATGAGCAGTTCTTC. Amino acids: CASSMRYEGGVPYNEQFF. The chain recombines TRBV2 with TRBJ2-1; D assignment may be TRBD1 or TRBD2 (6 bases each). CDR3 size: 18 residues. Germline-derived CDR1 and CDR2 are SNHLY and FYNNEI. V shed 5 bases and J shed 2 bases, with 22 bases lying between them.